This T cell receptor beta chain is drawn from a study of tumor-infiltrating lymphocytes in primary liver carcinoma. Study overall: The cohort included men and women aged 30 to 69 years. Study-wide results and caveats: Tumor-adjacent and tumor-blood pairs overlapped less than tumor region pairs did. A significantly higher top-250-clone fraction was found in tumors than in blood (p = 0.039).

The template, roughly 0.45 ug total RNA, yielded TCR beta cDNA made with a constant-region primer. ARM-PCR, slightly modified, supplied the TCR beta libraries through three nested multiplex PCR rounds. A single record per CDR3 protein comes from TCRdb applying MiXCR to the multiplex PCR reads. Here the sample spans more than 90,000 distinct CDR3 sequences, 55% to 80% being singletons. Concerning this clonotype: Its antigen is unidentified. An end of the junction differs from the germline gene, which may be a read error.

Unsorted bulk tissue, about 19-32 mg of it, served as the source for co-extraction of RNA and DNA. None of the patients had received treatment, and all had chronic HBV infection. The sequenced sample was liver tumor tissue from sampling region 2. This sample's subset: tumor region T2, inferior pole. The TCR originated in a woman aged 55-70 years with primary liver carcinoma and hepatitis B virus infection.

CDR3 nucleotide sequence: TGTGTCAGCAGTAGACTACGGGGGGACTACAGTGAGCAGTTCTTC. Amino acid sequence: CVSSRLRGDYSEQFF. The rearrangement uses TRBV12-3 or TRBV12-4 and TRBJ2-1; 7 bases fit TRBD2. The CDR3 has 15 residues.